This T cell receptor (beta chain) was identified during a study of cytotoxic CD8 clonotypes in ibrutinib-treated CLL. Germline V gene data show CDR1 as MNHEY and CDR2 as SVGAGI. CDR3 length: 12 residues. V was cut by 1 base and J by 10 bases, with 8 bases left in between. This table comes from immunoSEQ multiplex PCR, and its TCRdb copy is limited to in-frame clones, with some not included. In the table there are around 200,000 clones, nearly 80% of which are singletons. The sample holds a few counts of this clone. Sequences were derived from PBMCs, sampled after 12 months of ibrutinib treatment. The TCR comes from a human donor with chronic lymphocytic leukemia. V is TRBV6-5 and J is TRBJ2-1; the D gene is possibly TRBD2 (6 bases). CDR3 in DNA: TGTGCCAGCAGTTACTTGGGAGGAGAGCAGTTCTTC. Translating gives CASSYLGGEQFF.